The TCR beta chain described here comes from a study of blood T cell repertoires in COVID-19. Overall study: The analysed material was cDNA or gDNA that came from T cells, B-cell-depleted T cells, or PBMCs.

The CDR3 loop spans 16 amino acids. J lost 7 bases, V lost 3 bases, and 12 bases had no gene match. Germline CDR1 and CDR2: LGHNA and YNFKEQ. Sequencing was performed with immunoSEQ multiplex PCR; in TCRdb, only in-frame clones are kept and a portion is missing. The data hold fewer than 300,000 clones, with around 90% observed a single time. The specimen was PBMCs or T cells enriched from blood (not recorded which). The rearrangement links TRBV4-2 to TRBJ2-1, with 7 nucleotides matching TRBD2. The sequence derives from a woman aged 30 to 39 who had recovered from COVID-19. This CDR3 reads CASSHIWAGEGNEQFF. Written as DNA, the CDR3 is TGTGCCAGCAGCCACATCTGGGCGGGGGAGGGTAATGAGCAGTTCTTC.